These 6 T cell receptor beta chains came from one sample sequenced in a study of T cell repertoires in cytomegalovirus infection. These receptors have no identified antigens. TCRdb recomputed calls from the reads with MiXCR, one row per CDR3 protein. The data hold around 50,000 distinct CDR3 sequences, with 20% observed a single time. The sample in question was CD8+ T cells from cultured PBMCs, obtained from culture after CMV antigen stimulation. These receptors all stem from a human donor in good health (CMV status not recorded). Some clones in this sample may be carry-over from other donors' samples.

This clonotype occurred a few times. The chain combines TRBV28 with TRBJ2-1; D is possibly TRBD2 (5 bases). CDR1 is MDHEN and CDR2 is SYDVKM in the germline V gene. There are 15 residues in the CDR3. Trimming took off 7 bases at V and 0 bases at J, with 13 bases between the two ends. CDR3 region: CASMPRVASYNEQFF. CDR3 coding DNA: TGTGCCAGCATGCCGCGGGTGGCCTCCTACAATGAGCAGTTCTTC.

V gene TRBV6-2 or TRBV6-3 combines with J gene TRBJ2-5; D may be TRBD2 (7 bases). CDR1 MNHEY and CDR2 SVGEGT come from the germline V gene. Trimming pared 6 bases from V and 5 bases from J, leaving 16 bases between. This CDR3 spans 14 amino acids. The CDR3 protein is CASRWGGALETQYF. The CDR3 region has the DNA TGTGCCAGCAGATGGGGGGGGGCCTTGGAGACCCAGTACTTC.

V gene TRBV11-1 combines with J gene TRBJ1-1; D remains ambiguous. Trimming removed 11 bases from V and 1 base from J, with 11 bases in between. Germline CDR1 and CDR2: SGHAT and FQDESV (reference sequence). CDR3 size: 12 residues. This chain's CDR3 is CALSEGNTEAFF. The CDR3 bases are TGTGCCTTGAGTGAAGGGAACACTGAAGCTTTCTTT.

The chain is built from TRBV4-3 and TRBJ2-1, with TRBD2 identical over 9 bases. V dropped 4 bases and J dropped 2; count of bases not matched to a gene: 3. Germline CDR1 and CDR2: LGHNA and YSLEER. CDR3 length: 15 residues. CDR3 amino acids: CASSPKREAYNEQFF. The CDR3 DNA sequence: TGCGCCAGCAGCCCCAAGCGGGAGGCCTACAATGAGCAGTTCTTC.

The chain carries TRBV11-2 and TRBJ2-7; D remains unclear. The germline CDR1 and CDR2 sequences are SGHAT and FQNNGV. This CDR3 has 13 residues. V lost 5 bases to trimming and J lost 5 bases, with 13 bases between them. Written as DNA, the CDR3 is TGTGCCAGCAGCCCGTACGGCGTCCACGAGCAGTACTTC. Translating gives CASSPYGVHEQYF. Full variable domain (rest looked up from reference TRBV11-2 and TRBJ2-7): EAGVAQSPRYKIIEKRQSVAFWCNPISGHATLYWYQQILGQGPKLLIQFQNNGVVDDSQLPKDRFSAERLKGVDSTLKIQPAKLEDSAVYLCASSPYGVHEQYFGPGTRLTVT.

The CDR3 coding sequence is TGCAGTGCTGGCTACAGGGGGCGCGGGTACAATGAGCAGTTCTTC. The encoded protein is CSAGYRGRGYNEQFF. The chain is built from TRBV20-1 and TRBJ2-1; TRBD1 matches at 9 bases. Looked up from germline, CDR1 is DFQATT and CDR2 is SNEGSKA (reference sequence). This CDR3 contains 15 residues. After removal of 5 bases from V and 4 bases from J, the junction contained 9 bases not matched to a gene.